This T cell receptor beta chain was captured by sequencing in a study of beta chain features in type 1 diabetes. Study-level results: More deletions and fewer insertions at VDJ junctions were seen in type 1 diabetes patients. Compared to healthy donors, patients appeared to have naive, central memory and Treg TCRB repertoires that were more alike. When Type 1 diabetes patients were examined, their TCRB CDR3s proved moderately but significantly shorter in all four CD4+ subsets. A potential PCR bias toward shorter templates would be equal in patient and control samples.

TCRB transcripts that were expressed got sequenced, as all of the isolated RNA had been reverse transcribed. Assay used: immunoSEQ multiplex PCR; TCRdb lists only in-frame clones, some missing. This table has a few hundred thousand clones, around an eighth appearing once. This clone occurred a few times. What it recognizes is unknown. The length of the CDR3 is 14 residues. Trimming shortened V by 4 bases and J by 4 bases, and 15 bases separated the two germline ends. Germline V gene lookup returns CDR1 SGHRS and CDR2 YFSETQ. V gene TRBV5-1 combines with J gene TRBJ2-7; tentatively, D is TRBD2 (6 bases). The clonotype originates from a man younger than 35 in good health. Sequencing input: naive CD4+ T cells from blood. The CDR3 DNA reads as TGCGCCAGCAGCAGGTCGGAGGGAACTTACGAGCAGTACTTC. Translated, it gives CASSRSEGTYEQYF.